Listed below are T cell receptor beta chains from one sample, sequenced in a study of PD-1 blockade in mismatch repair-deficient tumors. TCRdb's table, derived via immunoSEQ multiplex PCR, lists solely in-frame clones and lacks some. The sample shows around 130,000 clones, about nine tenths of them seen only once. This specimen consisted of peripheral blood, obtained just over 70 weeks after starting pembrolizumab. These receptor sequences come from an adult with mismatch repair-deficient cancer. Both conserved end residues are part of each CDR3. A D gene is named only where the DNA matches it firmly. Size is stated for part of the rows, as once, few or many counts, or as a class when the clone is expanded.

abundance	j_gene	d_gene	v_gene	len	CDR3nt	CDR3aa
-	TRBJ2-1	-	TRBV6-5	13	TGTGCCAGCAGCTGGGTAAGGGTAGGTGAGCAGTTCTTC	CASSWVRVGEQFF
-	TRBJ2-2	-	TRBV27	12	TGTGCCAGCGCAGGTTACACCGGGGAGCTGTTTTTT	CASAGYTGELFF
-	TRBJ2-5	TRBD2	TRBV7-2	16	TGTGCCAGCACCCGATTTGGCGGGAGTTCACAAGAGACCCAGTACTTC	CASTRFGGSSQETQYF
-	TRBJ1-1	-	TRBV27	14	TGTGCCAGCAGGTCATACGCAGGTAGCGCTGAAGCTTTCTTT	CASRSYAGSAEAFF
-	TRBJ1-2	-	TRBV7-8	12	TGTGCCAGCAAAGCGACGGGTTATGGCTACACCTTC	CASKATGYGYTF
-	TRBJ2-3	-	TRBV6-5	15	TGTGCCAGCAGTTACTCGAACCGTTACACAGATACGCAGTATTTT	CASSYSNRYTDTQYF
-	TRBJ2-7	-	TRBV11-2	15	TGTGCCAGCAGCTTAGCACAGGGTGATCTCTACGAGCAGTACTTC	CASSLAQGDLYEQYF
-	TRBJ2-1	-	TRBV28	19	TGTGCCAGCAGTAACTCGGGGTTTGGTATGGGGACTCGGGCCAATGAGCAGTTCTTC	CASSNSGFGMGTRANEQFF
-	TRBJ2-7	-	TRBV6-5	13	TGTGCCAGCAGTCCCCTGGGACTGAGGGAGCAGTACTTC	CASSPLGLREQYF
-	TRBJ2-5	-	TRBV7-6	15	TGTGCCAGCAGCTACCGGGACGTCATCCAAGAGACCCAGTACTTC	CASSYRDVIQETQYF
-	TRBJ1-3	-	TRBV4-1	15	TGCGCCAGCAGCGGCGCCGGAGGCTCTGGAAACACCATATATTTT	CASSGAGGSGNTIYF
-	TRBJ2-7	-	TRBV4-2	15	TGTGCCAGCAGCCAAGAGGGGGTCTACTCCTACGAGCAGTACTTC	CASSQEGVYSYEQYF
-	TRBJ2-5	-	TRBV30	13	TGTGCCTGGAGTAACGGCGGAGAAGAGACCCAGTACTTC	CAWSNGGEETQYF
-	TRBJ1-2	TRBD1	TRBV6-6	15	TGTGCCAGCAGCCTACACTTGACAGGGCGTTATGGCTACACCTTC	CASSLHLTGRYGYTF
-	TRBJ2-1	TRBD2	TRBV7-9	13	TGTGCCAGCAGTTGGCGGGAGTACAATGAGCAGTTCTTC	CASSWREYNEQFF
-	TRBJ1-5	TRBD1	TRBV6-1	16	TGTGCCAGCAGTGAGAGGACAGGGGGTGCAAATCAGCCCCAGCATTTT	CASSERTGGANQPQHF
-	TRBJ2-7	-	TRBV11-2	18	TGTGCCAGCAGCTTAGAGCCCCCTTTAGGGGGGATAAACGACGAGCAGTACTTC	CASSLEPPLGGINDEQYF
-	TRBJ2-1	TRBD2	TRBV6-5	11	TGTGCCAGCAGACTAGCGACTGAGCAGTTCTTC	CASRLATEQFF
-	TRBJ2-3	-	TRBV7-2	15	TGTGCCAGCAGCTCCTATCTAGGGAGCACAGATACGCAGTATTTT	CASSSYLGSTDTQYF
-	TRBJ2-7	TRBD2	TRBV2	15	TGTGCCAGCCTACCGGGGGGACTAGCGGGGGACGAGCAGTACTTC	CASLPGGLAGDEQYF
-	TRBJ2-7	-	TRBV29-1	12	TGCAGCGTTGGGGAGGCCCTCGGGGAGCAGTACTTC	CSVGEALGEQYF
-	TRBJ1-1	-	TRBV27	13	TGTGCCAGCAGTCCGAGACCAGTTACAGAGGCTTTCTTT	CASSPRPVTEAFF
-	TRBJ2-1	TRBD2	TRBV30	14	TGTGCCGCTACACTAGCGGGAGGGTACAATGAGCAGTTCTTC	CAATLAGGYNEQFF
-	TRBJ2-2	-	TRBV4-1	16	TGCGCCAGCAGCCAAGAGAGGGCGGGGTACCCCGGGGAGCTGTTTTTT	CASSQERAGYPGELFF
-	TRBJ2-3	-	TRBV11-1	14	TGTGCCAGCAGCTTAGGGGTGGAGACAGATACGCAGTATTTT	CASSLGVETDTQYF
-	TRBJ2-7	-	TRBV7-9	14	TGTGCCAGCAGCTCCTGGGGTATATCGGACGAGCAGTACTTC	CASSSWGISDEQYF
-	TRBJ2-1	TRBD2	TRBV10-3	14	TGTGCCATCAGTCCGGGACTAGCGAGCAATGAGCAGTTCTTC	CAISPGLASNEQFF
-	TRBJ1-1	-	TRBV5-1	15	TGCGCCAGCAGCATTACCCCGGGGGGGCCCCTAGAGGCTTTCTTT	CASSITPGGPLEAFF
once	TRBJ2-3	-	TRBV15	16	TGTGCCACCAGCAGAGGATTGGGCAGCGAAACAGATACGCAGTATTTT	CATSRGLGSETDTQYF